A single sample is the source of the 5 T cell receptor beta chains below, sequenced in a study of T-cell memory formation after mild COVID-19. TCRdb analysed the 5' RACE reads with MiXCR anew, one entry per CDR3 protein. The repertoire consists of fewer than 600,000 distinct CDR3 sequences, with about 20% occurring once and the leading ten covering roughly 8.3%. The sample taken for sequencing was PBMCs or a T cell subset sorted from them (not recorded which). These receptors all stem from an adult woman who had mild COVID-19 (a few samples of this study predate the infection). Cell type and time point are not known.

The V call is TRBV6-2 or TRBV6-3, the J call TRBJ1-3; D gene uncertain. The CDR3 is 18 amino acids. Trimming removed 0 bases at V and 5 bases at J, with 20 bases between. The germline V gene encodes CDR1 MNHEY and CDR2 SVGEGT. In nucleotides, the CDR3 is TGTGCCAGCAGTTACTCGTTACCCGGCACCGAAAGAAGAAACACCATATATTTT. Amino acids: CASSYSLPGTERRNTIYF.

A few counts support this clonotype. V and J are TRBV4-1 and TRBJ1-1; 10 nucleotides match TRBD1. V gave up 4 bases and J gave up 2 bases; unmatched junction bases: 4. Germline assignment: CDR1 MGHRA and CDR2 YSYEKL. CDR3 length equals 15 residues. CDR3 loop: CASSPGQGPNTEAFF. CDR3 in DNA: TGCGCCAGCAGCCCGGGACAGGGGCCTAACACTGAAGCTTTCTTT.

This clonotype has only a few counts. This chain connects TRBV12-3 or TRBV12-4 to TRBJ2-2; D might be TRBD1 (5 bases). The V end lost 1 base, the J end lost 3 bases, and 9 bases lay between the germline ends. This CDR3 region has 15 residues. CDR3 sequence: CASSLVGPYTGELFF. For the CDR3, the DNA is TGTGCCAGCAGTTTAGTGGGGCCGTACACCGGGGAGCTGTTTTTT.

This clonotype appeared a few times. The chain is built from TRBV20-1 and TRBJ1-2; D may be TRBD1 (5 bases). Germline-derived CDR1 and CDR2 are DFQATT and SNEGSKA (reference sequence). This CDR3 is 11 amino acids long. The V end was cut by 4 bases, the J end by 4 bases, with 7 bases between. The CDR3 is CSATGLYGYTF. Written as DNA, the CDR3 is TGCAGTGCTACGGGGCTCTATGGCTACACCTTC.

This chain uses TRBV2 with TRBJ2-7; 10 nucleotides agree with TRBD1. V shed 7 bases and J 7 bases; nucleotides not matched to a gene: 16. The CDR3 loop spans 16 amino acids. In germline, CDR1 is SNHLY, CDR2 FYNNEI. CDR3 protein: CASKPGQGPRFDEQYF. Here the CDR3 DNA reads TGTGCCAGCAAACCGGGACAGGGGCCTAGATTCGATGAGCAGTACTTC.